One and the same sample provided the 24 T cell receptor beta chains below, sequenced in a study of cytomegalovirus exposure and HLA in healthy donors. The PCR ran on 60 Vbeta and 13 Jbeta primers. Clones were read by immunoSEQ multiplex PCR, and TCRdb kept only the in-frame ones, dropping some. The data hold more than 95,000 clones, with around four fifths observed a single time. The sample comprised PBMCs. The source of these receptors is a man aged 25 to 45 in good health and CMV-seronegative.

There are a few counts of this clone. V usage is TRBV5-1 and J usage is TRBJ2-1; 9 bases fit TRBD2. This CDR3 has 15 amino acids. Germline-derived CDR1 and CDR2 are SGHRS and YFSETQ. V trimming: 4 bases; J trimming: 7 bases; junction bases outside the gene matches: 9. The CDR3 nucleotides are TGCGCCAGCAGCAGAGCTAGCGGGGCCTTAAATGAGCAGTTCTTC. Residues: CASSRASGALNEQFF. The full variable domain, in which reference TRBV5-1 and TRBJ2-1 provide the parts outside the CDR3, is KAGVTQTPRYLIKTRGQQVTLSCSPISGHRSVSWYQQTPGQGLQFLFEYFSETQRNKGNFPGRFSGRQFSNSRSEMNVSTLELGDSALYLCASSRASGALNEQFFGPGTRLTVL.

The chain is built from TRBV13 and TRBJ2-7, with D possibly being TRBD2 (6 bases). Looked up from germline, CDR1 is PRHDT and CDR2 is FYEKMQ (reference sequence). V shed 4 bases and J shed 0 bases, with 25 bases lying between them. This CDR3 comprises 19 residues. The CDR3 sequence is CASSSTHIGLSADSYEQYF. In nucleotides, the CDR3 is TGTGCCAGCAGCTCGACTCACATCGGACTATCCGCGGACTCCTACGAGCAGTACTTC.

The J gene is TRBJ2-2, the V gene TRBV19, with 7 bases that match TRBD2. Germline V gene sequence: CDR1 LNHDA, CDR2 SQIVND (reference sequence). J was trimmed by 0 bases and V by 6 bases; bases with no gene match: 7. CDR3 length: 16 amino acids. The CDR3 is CASRYGGTTNTGELFF. The CDR3 coding sequence is TGTGCCAGTAGGTACGGGGGGACGACGAACACCGGGGAGCTGTTTTTT.

CDR3 amino acids: CASSPGYSDQPQHF. The CDR3 bases are TGTGCCAGCAGTCCAGGGTACTCTGATCAGCCCCAGCATTTT. The genes are TRBV6-5 and TRBJ1-5; a weak D match, TRBD1 (5 bases). The germline V and J ends were trimmed by 5 bases and 5 bases, with 13 bases remaining between them. The length of the CDR3 is 14 residues. Looked up from germline, CDR1 is MNHEY and CDR2 is SVGAGI.

J is TRBJ1-2 and V is TRBV7-9; the D gene is possibly TRBD1 (6 bases). The CDR3 is made up of 16 amino acids. Germline assignment: CDR1 SEHNR and CDR2 FQNEAQ (reference sequence). Trimming shortened V by 0 bases and J by 6 bases, and 17 bases separated the two germline ends. CDR3 DNA: TGTGCCAGCAGCTTAGCTCCAGGGGTTCAAGAAAATGGCTACACCTTC. Its translation: CASSLAPGVQENGYTF.

CDR3 in amino acids: CASSPLARGSNEQYF. The DNA for the CDR3 is TGTGCCAGCAGTCCCCTAGCCAGGGGCTCGAACGAGCAGTACTTC. The chain links TRBV27 to TRBJ2-7; D perhaps matches TRBD1 (6 bases). Germline lookup yields CDR1 MNHEY and CDR2 SMNVEV (reference sequence). The CDR3 runs 15 residues. Trimming shortened V by 5 bases and J by 5 bases, and 19 bases separated the two germline ends.

The chain recombines TRBV28 with TRBJ1-1; no clear D gene. Germline V gene sequence: CDR1 MDHEN, CDR2 SYDVKM. The CDR3 sequence is 11 residues long. V lost 8 bases and J lost 1, with 5 bases in between. In nucleotides, the CDR3 is TGTGCCAGCGGCAGGAACACTGAAGCTTTCTTT. Translating it yields CASGRNTEAFF. The entire variable domain, with the rest obtained from reference TRBV28 and TRBJ1-1, is as follows: DVKVTQSSRYLVKRTGEKVFLECVQDMDHENMFWYRQDPGLGLRLIYFSYDVKMKEKGDIPEGYSVSREKKERFSLILESASTNQTSMYLCASGRNTEAFFGQGTRLTVV.

The rearrangement links TRBV7-9 to TRBJ2-7; 7 bases are a match to TRBD1. The ends lost 5 bases at V and 1 base at J; junction bases unmatched: 2. Looked up from germline, CDR1 is SEHNR and CDR2 is FQNEAQ (reference sequence). CDR3 length equals 13 residues. The CDR3 here is CASSRDRSYEQYF. For the CDR3, the DNA is TGTGCCAGCAGCAGGGACAGATCCTACGAGCAGTACTTC.

The rearrangement joins TRBV9 to TRBJ2-1, with TRBD2 matching 10 bases. Trimming cost V 4 bases and J 2 bases; bases outside gene matches: 3. The CDR3 length is 15 residues. Germline lookup yields CDR1 SGDLS and CDR2 YYNGEE. DNA for the CDR3: TGTGCCAGCAGCCCCAGCGGGGGGGCCTACAATGAGCAGTTCTTC. Encoded protein: CASSPSGGAYNEQFF.

This sequence joins TRBV29-1 and TRBJ1-1; no reliable D call. Per the germline V gene, CDR1 is SQVTM and CDR2 is ANQGSEA. The CDR3 runs 13 residues. The germline V and J ends were trimmed by 3 bases and 8 bases, with 16 bases remaining between them. In nucleotides, the CDR3 is TGCAGCGTTGACAGGATCTTGGATTCCGAAGCTTTCTTT. It translates to CSVDRILDSEAFF. Drawing the rest from reference TRBV29-1 and TRBJ1-1, the complete variable domain is SAVISQKPSRDICQRGTSLTIQCQVDSQVTMMFWYRQQPGQSLTLIATANQGSEATYESGFVIDKFPISRPNLTFSTLTVSNMSPEDSSIYLCSVDRILDSEAFFGQGTRLTVV.

This clone came up once. The V call is TRBV5-4, the J call TRBJ1-6; 9 nucleotides match TRBD1. V was clipped by 4 bases and J by 12 bases; unmatched bases: 8. This CDR3 contains 14 residues. Germline CDR1 reads SGHNT; CDR2 reads YYREEE (reference sequence). The CDR3 loop is CASSPGQGGGPLHF. CDR3 coding DNA: TGTGCCAGCAGCCCGGGACAGGGTGGGGGACCCCTCCACTTT.

The rearrangement joins TRBV7-2 to TRBJ1-2, with a tentative D call TRBD1 (6 bases). Trimming stripped 5 bases from V and 4 bases from J, with 17 bases between. Germline V gives CDR1 SGHTA, CDR2 FQGNSA. CDR3 length: 15 amino acids. Written as DNA, the CDR3 is TGTGCCAGCAGCCCAGGGGTTGGGACGGTCTATGGCTACACCTTC. Its protein product is CASSPGVGTVYGYTF.

This clone was seen a handful of times. The chain links TRBV9 to TRBJ1-4, with a weak D call TRBD1 (6 bases). Germline values: CDR1 SGDLS, CDR2 YYNGEE. The CDR3 is made up of 15 amino acids. V was pared by 3 bases and J by 7 bases, with 16 bases between. The CDR3 region is CASSALTGRGEKLFF. The CDR3 region has the DNA TGTGCCAGCAGCGCACTCACAGGGAGAGGTGAAAAACTGTTTTTT.

Only one count was recorded for this clone. This chain uses TRBV29-1 with TRBJ1-6; 7 positions match TRBD1. There are 15 residues in the CDR3. Germline V lookup: CDR1 SQVTM, CDR2 ANQGSEA. The junction had 6 bases not matched to a gene; V was cut back by 4 bases and J by 3 bases. The DNA for the CDR3 is TGCAGCGTTGTTACAGGGACAGACTATAATTCACCCCTCCACTTT. Translation: CSVVTGTDYNSPLHF.

CDR3 protein: CASSEMGRGYEQYF. As DNA, the CDR3 is TGCGCCAGCAGTGAGATGGGAAGGGGCTACGAGCAGTACTTC. The chain uses TRBV10-1 and TRBJ2-7, with D perhaps matching TRBD1 (5 bases). The CDR3 sequence is 14 residues long. The germline V gene has CDR1 WNHNN and CDR2 SYGVQD (reference sequence). Deletions cut 2 bases from V and 3 bases from J, with 11 bases between.

The chain is built from TRBV5-1 and TRBJ2-3; 13 bases match TRBD2. The CDR3 runs to 16 residues. CDR1 is SGHRS and CDR2 is YFSETQ in the germline V gene. V lost 5 bases, J lost 6 bases, and 9 bases stayed unmatched. CDR3 coding DNA: TGCGCCAGCAGTTATCGACTAGCGGGGGGATCGGATACGCAGTATTTT. Translating gives CASSYRLAGGSDTQYF.

V and J are TRBV27 and TRBJ1-4; D is perhaps TRBD1 (6 bases). Germline CDR1 MNHEY, CDR2 SMNVEV (reference sequence). The CDR3 totals 14 residues. V lost 6 bases and J lost 3, with 11 bases in between. CDR3: CASRQGLSNEKLFF. Written as DNA, the CDR3 is TGTGCCAGCAGACAGGGTTTGTCTAATGAAAAACTGTTTTTT.

J is TRBJ2-1 and V is TRBV14, with D perhaps matching TRBD1 (6 bases). CDR1 and CDR2 from the germline V gene are SGHDN and FVKESK. The CDR3 runs 12 residues. The V end lost 4 bases, the J end lost 9 bases, and 10 bases lay between the germline ends. Here the CDR3 reads CASSRQVGEQFF. Written as DNA, the CDR3 is TGTGCCAGCAGCCGACAGGTGGGTGAGCAGTTCTTC.

This chain connects TRBV14 to TRBJ2-2; 10 bases agree with TRBD2. The germline CDR1 and CDR2 sequences are SGHDN and FVKESK. CDR3 length equals 17 residues. After removal of 0 bases from V and 5 bases from J, the junction contained 6 bases not matched to a gene. Here the CDR3 reads CASSQDLSSGGTGELFF. The CDR3 region has the DNA TGTGCCAGCAGCCAAGATTTGAGTAGCGGGGGGACCGGGGAGCTGTTTTTT.

V and J are TRBV25-1 and TRBJ2-7; a weak D match, TRBD1 (5 bases). Germline values: CDR1 MGHDK, CDR2 SYGVNS. The CDR3 totals 13 residues. V was pared by 4 bases and J by 2 bases, with 9 bases between. The CDR3 coding sequence is TGTGCCAGCAGTGTACAGGCTACCTACGAGCAGTACTTC. This encodes CASSVQATYEQYF.

The rearrangement joins TRBV19 to TRBJ1-5; no firm D call. This CDR3 is built from 16 residues. CDR1 LNHDA and CDR2 SQIVND come from the germline V gene (reference sequence). V lost 5 bases to trimming and J lost 1 base, with 15 bases between them. This CDR3 reads CASSGRLPSSNQPQHF. DNA for the CDR3: TGTGCCAGTAGTGGCAGACTTCCCTCGAGCAATCAGCCCCAGCATTTT.

The chain carries TRBV10-3 and TRBJ2-2; 7 nucleotides agree with TRBD1. Germline V gene lookup returns CDR1 ENHRY and CDR2 SYGVKD. The junction had 4 bases not matched to a gene; V was cut back by 2 bases and J by 4 bases. The length of the CDR3 is 15 residues. CDR3 nucleotides: TGTGCCATCAGTGAGGGGACAGCCAGCACCGGGGAGCTGTTTTTT. It encodes CAISEGTASTGELFF.

The genes are TRBV6-6 and TRBJ1-3; D gene uncertain. The ends were cut back, 8 bases at V and 3 bases at J, with 5 bases in the middle. CDR1 is MNHNY, CDR2 SVGAGI, per germline (reference sequence). CDR3 length: 11 amino acids. CDR3 residues: CASLGGNTIYF. The CDR3 DNA reads TGTGCCAGCCTAGGTGGAAACACCATATATTTT.

This chain joins TRBV19 and TRBJ2-2, with 13 bases fitting TRBD2. This CDR3 has 17 residues. Germline CDR1 reads LNHDA; CDR2 reads SQIVND (reference sequence). With 3 bases clipped from V and 5 bases from J, the junction kept 6 bases outside the gene matches. The CDR3 DNA is TGTGCCAGTAGTATCGGGACTAGCGGGATCTGGACCGGGGAGCTGTTTTTT. This sequence encodes CASSIGTSGIWTGELFF.